One sample yielded the 6 T cell receptor beta chains listed below, sequenced in a study of blood T cell repertoires in COVID-19. TCRdb's copy holds only in-frame clones and misses some; the assay was immunoSEQ multiplex PCR. The repertoire holds about 260,000 clones, with approximately 88% as singletons. The sequenced material came from peripheral blood. These receptors were taken from a human donor in a cohort sampled during active COVID-19.

The gene calls are TRBV24-1 and TRBJ2-5, with 9 bases matching TRBD2. In germline, CDR1 is KGHDR, CDR2 SFDVKD. The CDR3 is 16 residues long. The V gene end was trimmed by 9 bases and the J gene end by 2 bases; junction bases not matched to a gene: 12. In DNA form, the CDR3 reads TGTGCCACCCACATTACGCTAGCGGGGCTGCAAGAGACCCAGTACTTC. Translated: CATHITLAGLQETQYF.

The rearrangement uses TRBV6-5 and TRBJ2-7; D possibly corresponds to TRBD2 (5 bases). The CDR3 totals 14 residues. The V end lost 5 bases, the J end lost 6 bases, and 17 bases lay between the germline ends. Germline assignment: CDR1 MNHEY and CDR2 SVGAGI. DNA of the CDR3: TGTGCCAGCAGTACCGCCGGGGTAGGAGGCGAGCAGTACTTC. The encoded protein is CASSTAGVGGEQYF.

The J gene is TRBJ1-6, the V gene TRBV9; D possibly corresponds to TRBD1 (5 bases). There are 15 residues in the CDR3. Germline V gene sequence: CDR1 SGDLS, CDR2 YYNGEE. V was clipped by 0 bases and J by 10 bases, with 14 bases between them. CDR3 loop: CASSVDGGSGSPLHF. The CDR3 region has the DNA TGTGCCAGCAGCGTAGATGGGGGGTCCGGGTCACCCCTCCACTTT.

This clone was counted ten times or more. The V gene is TRBV12-3 or TRBV12-4, the J gene TRBJ1-6; unclear D gene. The CDR3 runs 12 residues. V was shortened by 6 bases and J by 7 bases, with 7 bases between the two germline ends. Here the CDR3 reads CASRGGNSPLHF. The DNA for the CDR3 is TGTGCCAGCAGGGGAGGGAATTCACCCCTCCACTTT.

To note about this clone: A read error may produce the germline difference seen at one junction end. The chain has TRBV12-3 or TRBV12-4 and TRBJ2-7; D possibly corresponds to TRBD2 (6 bases). This CDR3 is 12 amino acids long. CDR3 loop: CASSLGTTTPTF. The CDR3 DNA is TGTGCCAGCAGTTTAGGGACTACGACCCCGACATTC.

V and J are TRBV7-3 and TRBJ2-7; 7 bases align to TRBD2. V was pared by 1 base and J by 1 base, with 7 bases of the junction left unmatched. Germline CDR1 SGHTA, CDR2 FQGTGA. The CDR3 contains 16 residues. The CDR3 nucleotides are TGTGCCAGCAGCTTAAGTGCGGGAGTTGGATCCTACGAGCAGTACTTC. It encodes CASSLSAGVGSYEQYF.